The rows below give T cell receptor beta chains drawn from one sample of a study of blood T cell repertoires in COVID-19. TCRdb's table, derived via immunoSEQ multiplex PCR, lists solely in-frame clones and lacks some. The table includes around 200,000 clones, about 87% detected once. The sequenced material came from PBMCs or T cells enriched from blood (not recorded which). These receptors all stem from a young man who had recovered from COVID-19. CDR3s include the opening cysteine and the closing phenylalanine or tryptophan. A D gene is named only where the DNA matches it firmly. Some rows mark clone size as missing; the rest say once, few, many or name a class of expanded clone.

DNA: TGTGCCAGCTCACCATTTGGACAACAGGGTTATAATTCACCCCTCCACTTT; CDR3: CASSPFGQQGYNSPLHF; size: .; V: TRBV18; D: .; J: TRBJ1-6
DNA: TGTGCCAGCTCACCTCCGGGGACAGGGAGTGAAAAACTGTTTTTT; CDR3: CASSPPGTGSEKLFF; size: .; V: TRBV18; D: TRBD1; J: TRBJ1-4
DNA: TGTGCCAGCAGGTCTGGTGTTAACTCAATTGGTTCACCCCTCCACTTT; CDR3: CASRSGVNSIGSPLHF; size: .; V: TRBV2; D: .; J: TRBJ1-6
DNA: TGCGCCAGCAGCTTGTACTCCGGGACTAGCGGGAGAGGTGCGGAGACCCAGTACTTC; CDR3: CASSLYSGTSGRGAETQYF; size: .; V: TRBV5-1; D: TRBD2; J: TRBJ2-5
DNA: TGTGCCAGCAGTTTACTCGGTATGGGAGGGGAAGCTTTCTTT; CDR3: CASSLLGMGGEAFF; size: .; V: TRBV28; D: .; J: TRBJ1-1
DNA: TGTGCCAGCAGCCAATATCGTGGGACTAGCGGGAGGGCCTCTTACAATGAGCAGTTCTTC; CDR3: CASSQYRGTSGRASYNEQFF; size: once; V: TRBV14; D: TRBD2; J: TRBJ2-1
DNA: TGTGCCAGCAGTCCCGGGACAGGCCGTGCAACTAATGAAAAACTGTTTTTT; CDR3: CASSPGTGRATNEKLFF; size: .; V: TRBV28; D: TRBD1; J: TRBJ1-4
DNA: TGTGCCAGCAGCTTAGGACAGGGGACTGGAAACACCATATATTTT; CDR3: CASSLGQGTGNTIYF; size: .; V: TRBV7-2; D: TRBD1; J: TRBJ1-3
DNA: TGTGCCAGTAGTATAGCCGGGGGGGGGCTCGGCAATCAGCCCCAGCATTTT; CDR3: CASSIAGGGLGNQPQHF; size: few; V: TRBV19; D: .; J: TRBJ1-5
DNA: TGCAGCGTTGTCGGTGACAGATTGAACACTGAAGCTTTCTTT; CDR3: CSVVGDRLNTEAFF; size: .; V: TRBV29-1; D: .; J: TRBJ1-1
DNA: TGTGCCAGCAGCTCGACAGGGAAGGACCAGCCCCAGCATTTT; CDR3: CASSSTGKDQPQHF; size: .; V: TRBV7-9; D: TRBD1; J: TRBJ1-5
DNA: TGTGCCTGGAGTGCATACAGTTTCGAGCAGTACTTC; CDR3: CAWSAYSFEQYF; size: .; V: TRBV30; D: .; J: TRBJ2-7
DNA: TGTGCCAGCAGCGATGGGGAGGGAGGATCCCACGAGCAGTACTTC; CDR3: CASSDGEGGSHEQYF; size: .; V: TRBV7-9; D: TRBD2; J: TRBJ2-7
DNA: TGTGCCAGCAGTTACTCATACAGGGAAAACACCGGGGAGCTGTTTTTT; CDR3: CASSYSYRENTGELFF; size: .; V: TRBV6-5; D: .; J: TRBJ2-2
DNA: TGTGCCAGCAGTTCGGGAGCCGCCCCCGGGTTCTTC; CDR3: CASSSGAAPGFF; size: few; V: TRBV6-5; D: .; J: TRBJ2-1
DNA: TGTGCCAGCAGTAGGCAACGGGTCTCTGGAAACACCATATATTTT; CDR3: CASSRQRVSGNTIYF; size: .; V: TRBV6-2/TRBV6-3; D: .; J: TRBJ1-3
DNA: TGTGCCAGCAGTTACTCAGAGGCTAGCTCCTACGAGCAGTACTTC; CDR3: CASSYSEASSYEQYF; size: .; V: TRBV6-5; D: .; J: TRBJ2-7
DNA: TGTGCCAGCAGTTACTCGCGGGGGCCGAACACTGAAGCTTTCTTT; CDR3: CASSYSRGPNTEAFF; size: .; V: TRBV6-5; D: .; J: TRBJ1-1
DNA: TGCAGTGCTAGTCATCGGGGAAGCTCCTACAATGAGCAGTTCTTC; CDR3: CSASHRGSSYNEQFF; size: .; V: TRBV20-1; D: .; J: TRBJ2-1
DNA: TGTGCCAGCAGCGTACAGGGGGCTGGCCACGAGCAGTACTTC; CDR3: CASSVQGAGHEQYF; size: .; V: TRBV5-5; D: TRBD1; J: TRBJ2-7
DNA: TGTGCCAGCTCACCAGAGGTATTCGCCCGGAACCACGCAGATACGCAGTATTTT; CDR3: CASSPEVFARNHADTQYF; size: .; V: TRBV18; D: .; J: TRBJ2-3
DNA: TGTGCCAGCAGTGAGCAGACAGCCTCAAATCAGCCCCAGCATTTT; CDR3: CASSEQTASNQPQHF; size: once; V: TRBV6-1; D: .; J: TRBJ1-5
DNA: TGTGCCAGCAGCTTAGCGGGGGGGACGTGGAATTCACCCCTCCACTTT; CDR3: CASSLAGGTWNSPLHF; size: .; V: TRBV7-8; D: .; J: TRBJ1-6
DNA: TGTGCCAGCAGTTACTCTGCAGGAAATAGTGAAGCTTTCTTT; CDR3: CASSYSAGNSEAFF; size: .; V: TRBV6-5; D: .; J: TRBJ1-1
DNA: TGCGCCAGCGAACCGGGACAGGTGGTGACTAATGAAAAACTGTTTTTT; CDR3: CASEPGQVVTNEKLFF; size: once; V: TRBV23-1; D: TRBD1; J: TRBJ1-4
DNA: TGTGCCAGCAGCCCCGGTCTAGGGGCTTTTTTCTACGAGCAGTACTTC; CDR3: CASSPGLGAFFYEQYF; size: .; V: TRBV7-2; D: .; J: TRBJ2-7
DNA: TGTGCCAGTAGTATGGGGGGCTCTGGGGCCAACGTCCTGACTTTC; CDR3: CASSMGGSGANVLTF; size: .; V: TRBV19; D: .; J: TRBJ2-6
DNA: TGTGCCAGCAGCTTAGAGTTTTTGGGCGGGGGGAGGATAGATACGCAGTATTTT; CDR3: CASSLEFLGGGRIDTQYF; size: .; V: TRBV11-2; D: TRBD2; J: TRBJ2-3
DNA: TGTGCCAGCAGCCAAGGAAATGCGTCATGTTCACCCCTCCACTTT; CDR3: CASSQGNASCSPLHF; size: once; V: TRBV3-1/TRBV3-2; D: .; J: TRBJ1-6
DNA: TGTGCCAGCGGGTTAGCGGGGGGGCGGTACAATGAGCAGTTCTTC; CDR3: CASGLAGGRYNEQFF; size: .; V: TRBV3-1/TRBV3-2; D: TRBD2; J: TRBJ2-1
DNA: TGTGCCAGTAGTGCTAGCGGGAGGGCCGGAACCGGGGAGCTGTTTTTT; CDR3: CASSASGRAGTGELFF; size: .; V: TRBV19; D: TRBD2; J: TRBJ2-2
DNA: TGTGCCAGCAGCCCCCGCCTTGGGCGGGAGGGCGGTGAGACCCAGTACTTC; CDR3: CASSPRLGREGGETQYF; size: .; V: TRBV9; D: TRBD2; J: TRBJ2-5
DNA: TGTGCCAGCACTCTAGGCGGCAGGGGAAACGAGCAGTACTTC; CDR3: CASTLGGRGNEQYF; size: .; V: TRBV6-5; D: .; J: TRBJ2-7